This T cell receptor beta chain was sequenced during a study of blood T cell repertoires in COVID-19. Looking at the study overall: The samples span acute and convalescent COVID-19 from the United States, Italy and Spain. The analysed material was cDNA or gDNA that came from T cells, B-cell-depleted T cells, or PBMCs.

Per the study methods: Estimates of nucleated cell counts were drawn from the amplification of reference gene primers. TCRdb's copy holds only in-frame clones and misses some; the assay was immunoSEQ multiplex PCR. V, J and clone size are taken as reported in that table, and D and trimming were inferred from the DNA itself. The sample records a few hundred thousand clones, around 86% being singletons. This CDR3 is 12 amino acids long. Germline CDR1 is MNHEY and CDR2 is SVGAGI. Trimming stripped 4 bases from V and 4 bases from J, with 7 bases between. Regarding this clone: Other DNA sequences in this specimen translate into the identical CDR3.

Input material: peripheral blood. This TCR was sampled from a man over 45 with acute or convalescent COVID-19. The chain recombines TRBV6-5 with TRBJ1-2; no definite D call. CDR3 nucleotide sequence: TGTGCCAGCAGTTCCGGGGTCTATGGCTACACCTTC. Its translation is CASSSGVYGYTF.